Listed here are 22 T cell receptor beta chains from one sample, sequenced in a study of cytomegalovirus exposure and HLA in healthy donors. The PCR had 60 Vbeta and 13 Jbeta primers. Clones were read by immunoSEQ multiplex PCR, and TCRdb kept only the in-frame ones, dropping some. The sample lists about 67,000 clones; roughly nine tenths were seen once. The sample comprised PBMCs. All receptors come from a woman aged 25 to 39 in good health and CMV-seropositive.

The genes are TRBV11-2 and TRBJ2-5; 11 positions agree with TRBD2. The J call is doubtful: the DNA matches TRBJ2-7 better. The CDR3 has 17 residues. Germline V gives CDR1 SGHAT, CDR2 FQNNGV. CDR3: CASSQGLAGGRSYEQYF. In nucleotides, the CDR3 is TGTGCCAGCAGCCAGGGCCTAGCGGGAGGTCGCTCCTACGAGCAGTACTTC.

The rearrangement joins TRBV5-1 to TRBJ2-1, with TRBD2 matching 9 bases. The V gene's germline CDR1 is SGHRS and CDR2 YFSETQ. The CDR3 extends over 17 amino acids. The V segment lost 0 bases and the J segment 2 bases; nucleotides outside the gene matches: 6. The CDR3 nucleotides are TGCGCCAGCAGCTTGGTCCCTAGCGGGACTACCTACAATGAGCAGTTCTTC. The encoded protein is CASSLVPSGTTYNEQFF.

The chain combines TRBV29-1 with TRBJ1-1, with TRBD1 identical over 7 bases. The germline V gene has CDR1 SQVTM and CDR2 ANQGSEA. Trimming removed 6 bases from V and 0 bases from J; junction bases left unmatched: 4. This CDR3 is built from 13 residues. DNA for the CDR3: TGCAGCGTCAACAGGGGCTTGAACACTGAAGCTTTCTTT. It codes for CSVNRGLNTEAFF.

The chain combines TRBV9 with TRBJ1-4, with 7 positions matching TRBD1. Germline V lookup: CDR1 SGDLS, CDR2 YYNGEE. V lost 3 bases to trimming and J lost 8 bases; unmatched junction nucleotides: 7. CDR3 length equals 14 residues. CDR3 DNA sequence: TGTGCCAGCAGCGGACAGGGATCGCGCGAAAAACTGTTTTTT. Translation: CASSGQGSREKLFF.

The chain links TRBV2 to TRBJ1-2, with TRBD1 as a possible D gene (6 bases). Germline values: CDR1 SNHLY, CDR2 FYNNEI. Trimming stripped 6 bases from V and 4 bases from J, with 9 bases between. This CDR3 has 12 residues. The CDR3 here is CASRADSYGYTF. The CDR3 DNA follows: TGTGCCAGCAGGGCGGACAGCTATGGCTACACCTTC. The entire variable domain, with the rest obtained from reference TRBV2 and TRBJ1-2, is as follows: EPEVTQTPSHQVTQMGQEVILRCVPISNHLYFYWYRQILGQKVEFLVSFYNNEISEKSEIFDDQFSVERPDGSNFTLKIRSTKLEDSAMYFCASRADSYGYTFGSGTRLTVV.

This chain joins TRBV6-6 and TRBJ2-7; 9 nucleotides align to TRBD2. The CDR3 covers 15 residues. Germline lookup yields CDR1 MNHNY and CDR2 SVGAGI (reference sequence). V shed 7 bases and J 3 bases; nucleotides not matched to a gene: 10. CDR3 in DNA: TGTGCCAGCACGGTAGATAGCGGGAGAATCTACGAGCAGTACTTC. Translating it yields CASTVDSGRIYEQYF.

In DNA, the CDR3 is TGTGCCATCAGTGAGTCGACTAGCGGGAGTTCGGAGACCCAGTACTTC. Amino acid sequence: CAISESTSGSSETQYF. J is TRBJ2-5 and V is TRBV10-3, with 12 nucleotides matching TRBD2. The trim removed 0 bases at V and 5 bases at J, leaving 4 bases unmatched. This CDR3 has 16 amino acids. Looked up from germline, CDR1 is ENHRY and CDR2 is SYGVKD.

The chain carries TRBV7-3 and TRBJ2-5, with D possibly TRBD1 on 6 matching bases. The CDR3 has 14 residues. Trimming cost V 3 bases and J 5 bases, with 13 bases left between them. Germline CDR1 SGHTA, CDR2 FQGTGA. Written as DNA, the CDR3 is TGTGCCAGCAGCTTGAGAGGGGGTCTCGAGACCCAGTACTTC. It specifies CASSLRGGLETQYF.

The V gene is TRBV6-5, the J gene TRBJ2-1, with a possible D match to TRBD1 (5 bases). The CDR3 has 15 amino acids. The germline V and J ends were trimmed by 5 bases and 1 base, with 12 bases remaining between them. CDR1 is MNHEY, CDR2 SVGAGI, per germline. The CDR3 loop reads CASSQGFGSYNEQFF. CDR3 DNA: TGTGCCAGCAGTCAGGGTTTTGGGTCCTACAATGAGCAGTTCTTC.

This rearrangement joins TRBV30 to TRBJ2-7; D may be TRBD2 (5 bases). This CDR3 has 14 amino acids. Deletions cut 0 bases from V and 3 bases from J, with 12 bases between. Germline CDR1 reads GTSNPN; CDR2 reads SVGIG (reference sequence). Here the CDR3 reads CAWSVEGSFYEQYF. CDR3 DNA: TGTGCCTGGAGTGTTGAGGGATCCTTCTACGAGCAGTACTTC.

The rearrangement joins TRBV5-1 to TRBJ2-7; a possible D gene is TRBD1 (10 bases). This CDR3 spans 18 amino acids. The germline V gene encodes CDR1 SGHRS and CDR2 YFSETQ. Trimming took off 4 bases at V and 3 bases at J, with 26 bases between the two ends. The CDR3 DNA follows: TGCGCCAGCAGCCGGGGACAGGGGCCAGCGGGAGGTATCTACGAGCAGTACTTC. Protein: CASSRGQGPAGGIYEQYF.

In this sample, this clone turned up once. V gene TRBV29-1 combines with J gene TRBJ1-1; D is perhaps TRBD1 (5 bases). Germline CDR1 SQVTM, CDR2 ANQGSEA. The CDR3 is made up of 11 amino acids. Trimming cost V 4 bases and J 5 bases, with 8 bases left between them. CDR3 bases: TGCAGCGTTGGACAGATAACTGAAGCTTTCTTT. Amino acid sequence: CSVGQITEAFF.

The chain combines TRBV19 with TRBJ2-7; 7 bases are a match to TRBD1. Germline CDR1 and CDR2: LNHDA and SQIVND (reference sequence). The CDR3 consists of 17 residues. V shed 5 bases and J 0 bases; nucleotides not matched to a gene: 13. The chain's CDR3 is CASSDPNRQGSSYEQYF. CDR3 in DNA: TGTGCCAGTAGTGATCCCAATCGACAGGGAAGCTCCTACGAGCAGTACTTC. Together with reference TRBV19 and TRBJ2-7, the CDR3 gives the full variable domain: DGGITQSPKYLFRKEGQNVTLSCEQNLNHDAMYWYRQDPGQGLRLIYYSQIVNDFQKGDIAEGYSVSREKKESFPLTVTSAQKNPTAFYLCASSDPNRQGSSYEQYFGPGTRLTVT.

This chain links TRBV5-4 with TRBJ2-3; D may be TRBD2 (6 bases). Germline V CDR1 and CDR2: SGHNT, YYREEE (reference sequence). V lost 5 bases, J lost 4 bases, and 17 bases lay in between. The CDR3 covers 15 residues. CDR3 nucleotides: TGTGCCAGCAGGGGATCGCGGGGCGGGTCAGATACGCAGTATTTT. Translated: CASRGSRGGSDTQYF. Supplemented by reference TRBV5-4 and TRBJ2-3, the full variable domain reads ETGVTQSPTHLIKTRGQQVTLRCSSQSGHNTVSWYQQALGQGPQFIFQYYREEENGRGNFPPRFSGLQFPNYSSELNVNALELDDSALYLCASRGSRGGSDTQYFGPGTRLTVL.

The chain couples TRBV2 to TRBJ2-1; D might be TRBD1 (5 bases). Germline CDR1 SNHLY, CDR2 FYNNEI. Trimming pared 5 bases from V and 5 bases from J, leaving 19 bases between. CDR3 length: 16 residues. The CDR3 is CASSSSYRQFDNEQFF. The CDR3 region has the DNA TGTGCCAGCAGTTCCTCCTACCGACAGTTTGACAATGAGCAGTTCTTC.

Here the CDR3 reads CASSRTGMKTQYF. Written as DNA, the CDR3 is TGTGCCAGTAGTCGGACAGGGATGAAGACCCAGTACTTC. This chain links TRBV19 with TRBJ2-5; 8 bases align to TRBD1. The trim removed 5 bases at V and 6 bases at J, leaving 5 bases unmatched. This CDR3 is built from 13 residues. Germline V CDR1 and CDR2: LNHDA, SQIVND (reference sequence).

The rearrangement links TRBV27 to TRBJ2-7; 7 positions agree with TRBD2. The CDR3 sequence is 14 residues long. The germline V gene has CDR1 MNHEY and CDR2 SMNVEV (reference sequence). Losses at the gene ends were 6 bases for V and 7 bases for J; bases not matched to a gene: 12. CDR3 residues: CASSWGGDLREQYF. Here the CDR3 DNA reads TGTGCCAGCAGCTGGGGGGGGGATTTAAGGGAGCAGTACTTC.

The chain employs TRBV7-9 and TRBJ2-7; 12 bases align to TRBD2. Germline lookup yields CDR1 SEHNR and CDR2 FQNEAQ (reference sequence). The V and J ends lost 5 bases and 6 bases, in that order; junction bases with no gene match: 8. The CDR3 runs 15 residues. CDR3 protein: CASSGGTSGWIEQYF. The DNA for the CDR3 is TGTGCCAGCAGCGGGGGGACTAGCGGGTGGATCGAGCAGTACTTC. The entire variable domain, with the rest obtained from reference TRBV7-9 and TRBJ2-7, is as follows: DTGVSQNPRHKITKRGQNVTFRCDPISEHNRLYWYRQTLGQGPEFLTYFQNEAQLEKSRLLSDRFSAERPKGSFSTLEIQRTEQGDSAMYLCASSGGTSGWIEQYFGPGTRLTVT.

The V and J genes are TRBV14 and TRBJ1-4; D remains unclear. Germline loops: CDR1 SGHDN, CDR2 FVKESK. Between the trimmed V and J ends, which lost 0 bases and 8 bases, there was a span of 10 bases. This CDR3 contains 14 residues. The CDR3 spells CASSQDVSREKLFF. The CDR3 nucleotides are TGTGCCAGCAGCCAAGATGTTTCCCGGGAAAAACTGTTTTTT.

This chain connects TRBV6-6 to TRBJ2-7; TRBD1 matches 7 bases. V was clipped by 2 bases and J by 2 bases; unmatched bases: 3. Germline V lookup: CDR1 MNHNY, CDR2 SVGAGI (reference sequence). The CDR3 sequence is 14 residues long. The CDR3 sequence: CASSYGGQAYEQYF. The CDR3 bases are TGTGCCAGCAGTTACGGAGGACAGGCCTACGAGCAGTACTTC.

The chain employs TRBV2 and TRBJ2-7; 8 bases are a match to TRBD2. This CDR3 is 13 amino acids long. Germline CDR1 and CDR2: SNHLY and FYNNEI. V shed 6 bases and J 6 bases; nucleotides not matched to a gene: 7. CDR3 residues: CASSGRVESEQYF. CDR3 sequence (DNA): TGTGCCAGCAGCGGGAGGGTGGAGTCCGAGCAGTACTTC.

The V call is TRBV5-1, the J call TRBJ1-6; D may be TRBD1 (5 bases). CDR3 length: 16 amino acids. Trimming cost V 0 bases and J 6 bases, with 13 bases left between them. Germline loops: CDR1 SGHRS, CDR2 YFSETQ. The CDR3 loop reads CASSLGQPVGNSPLHF. The CDR3 DNA sequence: TGCGCCAGCAGCTTGGGACAGCCCGTGGGTAATTCACCCCTCCACTTT. The variable domain in full, completed from reference TRBV5-1 and TRBJ1-6, reads KAGVTQTPRYLIKTRGQQVTLSCSPISGHRSVSWYQQTPGQGLQFLFEYFSETQRNKGNFPGRFSGRQFSNSRSEMNVSTLELGDSALYLCASSLGQPVGNSPLHFGNGTRLTVT.